The clone carrying this TCR beta chain was detected a few times. Its antigen is undetermined. Primers: 60 Vbeta forward and 13 Jbeta reverse. The table came from immunoSEQ multiplex PCR; TCRdb's copy has only in-frame clones and leaves some out. The repertoire holds approximately 180,000 clones, with about three quarters as singletons. This specimen comes from a study of cytomegalovirus exposure and HLA in healthy donors. Germline values: CDR1 MDHEN, CDR2 SYDVKM. V gave up 5 bases and J gave up 3 bases; unmatched junction bases: 14. There are 17 residues in the CDR3. General study results and limits: It emerged from a later analysis that several of the most significant clusters appeared to be linked to common viral pathogens. Cytomegalovirus-associated status was assigned to 164 TCR beta chains.

This chain connects TRBV28 to TRBJ1-2; 8 bases are a match to TRBD1. Sequenced material: PBMCs. This TCR came from a woman between 55 and 75 years old in good health and CMV-seropositive. CDR3 sequence (DNA): TGTGCCAGCAGTCGAGAGCCCGCCAGGACAGGGCACTATGGCTACACCTTC. Translation gives CASSREPARTGHYGYTF.